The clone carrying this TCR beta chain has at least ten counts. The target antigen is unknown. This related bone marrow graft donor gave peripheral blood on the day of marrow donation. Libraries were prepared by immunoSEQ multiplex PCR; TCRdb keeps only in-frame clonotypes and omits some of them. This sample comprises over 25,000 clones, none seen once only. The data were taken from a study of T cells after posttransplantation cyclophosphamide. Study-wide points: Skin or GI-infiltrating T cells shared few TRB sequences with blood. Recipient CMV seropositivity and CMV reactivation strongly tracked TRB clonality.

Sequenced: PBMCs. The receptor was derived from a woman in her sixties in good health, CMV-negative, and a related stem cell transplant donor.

CDR3 coding DNA: TGCGCCACACAGTCAGGGAACTATGGCTACACCTTC. Its translation: CATQSGNYGYTF. The gene calls are TRBV10-2 and TRBJ1-2; TRBD1 is a possible D gene (5 bases). There are 12 residues in the CDR3. Germline V CDR1 and CDR2: WSHSY, SAAADI. V was clipped by 10 bases and J by 2 bases, with 11 bases between them.